These 30 T cell receptor beta chains came from one sample sequenced in a study of low-dose radiotherapy and immunotherapy resistance in tumors. TRAV and TRBV primers primed cDNA for both TCRalpha and TCRbeta. TCR amplification ran approximately 22 PCR cycles using constant-region and V-primer adapter primers. TCRdb used MiXCR to reprocess the reads, holding one entry per CDR3 protein. Here the sample spans about 60,000 distinct CDR3 sequences, around 27% being singletons. Regarding time point: before trial treatment. Here the sequenced sample was PBMCs, taken before treatment. Source of these receptors: a male donor with prostate cancer.

This clonotype was seen many times. The chain uses TRBV10-2 and TRBJ2-7, with 11 bases matching TRBD2. This CDR3 region has 16 residues. The ends lost 6 bases at V and 6 bases at J; junction bases unmatched: 13. The germline CDR1 and CDR2 sequences are WSHSY and SAAADI. The CDR3 DNA follows: TGCGCCAGCAGGGATAAGACTAGCGGGATGGTAGGCGAGCAGTACTTC. It codes for CASRDKTSGMVGEQYF.

This clonotype was seen at least ten times. In DNA form, the CDR3 reads TGTGCCAGCAGCCCGAAAGCGGGCGACTCCTACGAGCAGTACTTC. Protein sequence: CASSPKAGDSYEQYF. This chain links TRBV5-6 with TRBJ2-7, with a possible D match to TRBD2 (6 bases). V shed 4 bases and J shed 0 bases, with 14 bases lying between them. This CDR3 has 15 residues. Germline V lookup: CDR1 SGHDT, CDR2 YYEEEE.

This clonotype was seen many times. V gene TRBV11-2 combines with J gene TRBJ2-5; 13 nucleotides align to TRBD2. Germline V CDR1 and CDR2: SGHAT, FQNNGV. The ends lost 5 bases at V and 0 bases at J; junction bases unmatched: 9. CDR3 length: 18 amino acids. The CDR3 sequence: CASSLGLAGRGYQETQYF. CDR3 DNA sequence: TGTGCCAGCAGCCTGGGACTAGCGGGGCGGGGGTACCAAGAGACCCAGTACTTC. The whole variable domain, filled in from reference TRBV11-2 and TRBJ2-5, reads EAGVAQSPRYKIIEKRQSVAFWCNPISGHATLYWYQQILGQGPKLLIQFQNNGVVDDSQLPKDRFSAERLKGVDSTLKIQPAKLEDSAVYLCASSLGLAGRGYQETQYFGPGTRLLVL.

This clonotype was recorded a few times. The chain combines TRBV6-2 or TRBV6-3 with TRBJ2-2; D is perhaps TRBD1 or TRBD2 (5 bases each). The CDR3 contains 15 residues. V shed 6 bases and J shed 1 base, with 12 bases lying between them. Germline V gene lookup returns CDR1 MNHEY and CDR2 SVGEGT. This chain's CDR3 is CASRQRGVNTGELFF. CDR3 DNA sequence: TGTGCCAGCAGACAACGAGGGGTGAACACCGGGGAGCTGTTTTTT.

A few counts support this clonotype. This rearrangement joins TRBV4-1 to TRBJ2-7, with a possible D match to TRBD1 (7 bases). Germline lookup yields CDR1 MGHRA and CDR2 YSYEKL. The CDR3 is 15 residues long. Between the trimmed V and J ends, which lost 0 bases and 4 bases, there was a span of 13 bases. The CDR3 sequence: CASSQEGRGVYEQYF. The DNA of the CDR3 is TGCGCCAGCAGCCAAGAAGGCAGGGGGGTATACGAGCAGTACTTC.

The gene calls are TRBV29-1 and TRBJ2-3; 8 bases agree with TRBD2. Unmatched junction bases numbered 4, after V lost 3 bases and J lost 5 bases. The CDR3 consists of 13 residues. Germline V gene data show CDR1 as SQVTM and CDR2 as ANQGSEA. CDR3 in amino acids: CSVDRRGGDTQYF. The CDR3 nucleotides read TGCAGCGTTGACCGACGGGGGGGAGATACGCAGTATTTT.

This clonotype was observed many times. The rearrangement links TRBV6-6 to TRBJ1-4; D is unresolved. The germline V gene encodes CDR1 MNHNY and CDR2 SVGAGI (reference sequence). V lost 4 bases, J lost 4 bases, and 7 bases lay in between. The CDR3 has 13 amino acids. The DNA of the CDR3 is TGTGCCAGCAGTTTGGGTTTTAATGAAAAACTGTTTTTT. Its protein product is CASSLGFNEKLFF.

The V call is TRBV6-2 or TRBV6-3, the J call TRBJ2-1; TRBD2 is a possible D gene (6 bases). The CDR3 is made up of 15 amino acids. V dropped 5 bases and J dropped 8 bases, with 19 bases sitting between them. The germline CDR1 and CDR2 sequences are MNHEY and SVGEGT. CDR3 region: CASSPKRVGIDEQFF. The CDR3 DNA reads as TGTGCCAGCAGTCCCAAGCGGGTGGGTATCGATGAGCAGTTCTTC.

The chain recombines TRBV11-2 with TRBJ2-3; 11 bases are a match to TRBD2. J lost 5 bases, V lost 3 bases, and 10 bases had no gene match. Germline V lookup: CDR1 SGHAT, CDR2 FQNNGV. The CDR3 covers 17 residues. The CDR3 DNA sequence: TGTGCCAGCAGCTTTGGCTTAGCGGGAGGGCCGGGAGATACGCAGTATTTT. This encodes CASSFGLAGGPGDTQYF.

This clonotype was observed at least ten times. The rearrangement uses TRBV25-1 and TRBJ2-7; weak D call: TRBD1 (5 bases). The V and J ends lost 3 bases and 12 bases respectively, with 12 bases between them. CDR1 and CDR2 from the germline V gene are MGHDK and SYGVNS. There are 11 residues in the CDR3. CDR3 sequence: CASSDHRSWYF. The CDR3 DNA sequence: TGTGCCAGCAGTGACCACAGGTCCTGGTACTTC.

This clonotype was counted ten times or more. The rearrangement joins TRBV7-2 to TRBJ1-1; the D is unclear. Germline CDR1 reads SGHTA; CDR2 reads FQGNSA. Trimming shortened V by 4 bases and J by 1 base, and 7 bases separated the two germline ends. This CDR3 is 13 amino acids long. Written as DNA, the CDR3 is TGTGCCAGCAGCTGGACGGCGAACACTGAAGCTTTCTTT. Translation gives CASSWTANTEAFF. The whole variable domain, remainder taken from reference TRBV7-2 and TRBJ1-1, is GAGVSQSPSNKVTEKGKDVELRCDPISGHTALYWYRQSLGQGLEFLIYFQGNSAPDKSGLPSDRFSAERTGGSVSTLTIQRTQQEDSAVYLCASSWTANTEAFFGQGTRLTVV.

This clonotype was detected many times. The chain uses TRBV29-1 and TRBJ1-1; 10 nucleotides agree with TRBD1. This CDR3 is 13 amino acids long. V was pared by 4 bases and J by 1 base, with 0 bases of the junction left unmatched. Germline CDR1 reads SQVTM; CDR2 reads ANQGSEA. CDR3 nucleotide sequence: TGCAGCGTTGGGGACAGGGGGAACACTGAAGCTTTCTTT. Encoded protein: CSVGDRGNTEAFF.

This clonotype was seen at least ten times. This rearrangement joins TRBV27 to TRBJ2-7; TRBD1 matches at 7 bases. After removal of 5 bases from V and 6 bases from J, the junction contained 16 bases not matched to a gene. This CDR3 region has 16 residues. Per the germline V gene, CDR1 is MNHEY and CDR2 is SMNVEV (reference sequence). The CDR3 loop reads CASSRATGVGNGEQYF. CDR3 DNA: TGTGCCAGCAGTCGAGCCACAGGGGTCGGGAACGGCGAGCAGTACTTC.

The CDR3: CASSSAMDGGASSYEQYF. The CDR3 DNA sequence: TGTGCCAGCAGTTCAGCCATGGACGGGGGAGCTAGCTCCTACGAGCAGTACTTC. The chain has TRBV28 and TRBJ2-7; tentative D call: TRBD2 (6 bases). The CDR3 runs to 18 residues. The germline V and J ends were trimmed by 4 bases and 0 bases, with 22 bases remaining between them. The germline gives CDR1 MDHEN, CDR2 SYDVKM.

This sequence joins TRBV7-4 and TRBJ2-7; possible D gene TRBD2, 5 bases. Germline V CDR1 and CDR2: SGHVT, SQSDAQ. CDR3 length: 14 amino acids. CDR3 amino acids: CVRSPVAGSYEQYF. Here the CDR3 DNA reads TGTGTCAGAAGCCCTGTTGCGGGTTCCTACGAGCAGTACTTC. Together with reference TRBV7-4 and TRBJ2-7, the CDR3 gives the full variable domain: GAGVSQSPRYKVAKRGRDVALRCDSISGHVTLYWYRQTLGQGSEVLTYSQSDAQRDKSGRPSGRFSAERPERSVSTLKIQRTEQGDSAVYLCVRSPVAGSYEQYFGPGTRLTVT.

This clonotype was seen at least ten times. The chain joins TRBV7-2 to TRBJ1-1, with a possible D match to TRBD1 (5 bases). CDR1 is SGHTA and CDR2 is FQGNSA in the germline V gene. This CDR3 has 14 amino acids. V was shortened by 3 bases and J by 4 bases, with 12 bases between the two germline ends. The CDR3 sequence is CASSFSGRGTEAFF. CDR3 in DNA: TGTGCCAGCAGCTTCTCAGGGCGGGGCACTGAAGCTTTCTTT.

This clonotype occurred many times. The chain joins TRBV20-1 to TRBJ2-6, with TRBD1 matching over 8 bases. Germline V gene data show CDR1 as DFQATT and CDR2 as SNEGSKA (reference sequence). The CDR3 covers 17 residues. J gave up 0 bases and V 3 bases, and 7 bases lay outside the gene matches. CDR3 sequence: CSASRGTGYSGANVLTF. CDR3 DNA: TGCAGTGCTAGTCGCGGGACAGGATACTCTGGGGCCAACGTCCTGACTTTC.

This clonotype showed up many times. One end of the junction does not line up with germline, which may come from a read error. The CDR3 region has the DNA TGCGGTGCTGCCCGGACAGGGTTTGACTCACCCCTCCACTTT. Amino acid sequence: CGAARTGFDSPLHF. The chain couples TRBV20-1 to TRBJ1-6; 8 positions agree with TRBD1. Germline V gene lookup returns CDR1 DFQATT and CDR2 SNEGSKA (reference sequence). This CDR3 is built from 14 residues.

CDR3: CASREAGTAYEQYF. The CDR3 region has the DNA TGTGCCAGCAGAGAAGCCGGGACAGCCTACGAGCAGTACTTC. The rearrangement uses TRBV28 and TRBJ2-7; 7 nucleotides align to TRBD1. This CDR3 has 14 residues. Per germline, CDR1 MDHEN and CDR2 SYDVKM. J was trimmed by 2 bases and V by 6 bases; bases with no gene match: 7.

This clonotype was seen repeatedly, ten times or more. The rearrangement uses TRBV20-1 and TRBJ2-5; 11 bases agree with TRBD2. Germline CDR1 and CDR2: DFQATT and SNEGSKA (reference sequence). The CDR3 covers 14 residues. Trimming removed 4 bases from V and 2 bases from J; junction bases left unmatched: 3. The CDR3 DNA sequence: TGCAGTGCTATGGGACTAGCGGCTCAAGAGACCCAGTACTTC. Its translation is CSAMGLAAQETQYF.

This clonotype was found many times. The chain couples TRBV20-1 to TRBJ2-3; D gene uncertain. CDR1 and CDR2 (germline): DFQATT, SNEGSKA (reference sequence). The CDR3 runs to 13 residues. The V end lost 3 bases, the J end lost 0 bases, and 7 bases lay between the germline ends. CDR3 protein: CSARAVSTDTQYF. CDR3 in DNA: TGCAGTGCTAGGGCTGTGAGCACAGATACGCAGTATTTT.

This clonotype was seen at least ten times. The chain is built from TRBV4-3 and TRBJ2-7, with unresolved D. Germline values: CDR1 LGHNA, CDR2 YSLEER. The CDR3 is made up of 13 amino acids. The ends were cut back, 1 base at V and 1 base at J, with 5 bases in the middle. CDR3 bases: TGCGCCAGCAGCCAAGGACCGTCCTACGAGCAGTACTTC. Translating gives CASSQGPSYEQYF.

Written as DNA, the CDR3 is TGTGCCAGCAGCCGAGGGGATAACACCGGGGAGCTGTTTTTT. It encodes CASSRGDNTGELFF. The V call is TRBV7-6, the J call TRBJ2-2; D tentatively fits TRBD1 or TRBD2 (5 bases each). CDR3 length equals 14 residues. Germline CDR1 and CDR2: SGHVS and FNYEAQ. Between the trimmed V and J ends, which lost 5 bases and 2 bases, there was a span of 9 bases.

In its sample, this clonotype was seen many times. The V call is TRBV21-1, the J call TRBJ2-1; the table's D call, TRBD2, has no DNA check behind it. TRBV21-1 represents a pseudogene. There are 17 residues in the CDR3. The CDR3: CASSKGETSGPYNEQFF. The CDR3 region has the DNA TGTGCCAGCAGCAAAGGCGAGACTAGCGGGCCGTACAATGAGCAGTTCTTC.

This clonotype was observed at least ten times. CDR3 bases: TGTGCCAGCAGCGAGGGGATTGGGGACAGGGTCTACAATGAGCAGTTCTTC. It is translated as CASSEGIGDRVYNEQFF. The chain couples TRBV9 to TRBJ2-1, with 9 bases aligning to TRBD1. V was clipped by 3 bases and J by 3 bases; unmatched bases: 10. Germline V lookup: CDR1 SGDLS, CDR2 YYNGEE. The CDR3 covers 17 residues.

This clonotype appeared many times. The CDR3 nucleotides are TGCGCCAGCAGCTCCCTATCGAATGAAAAACTGTTTTTT. Encoded protein: CASSSLSNEKLFF. The chain links TRBV5-1 to TRBJ1-4; D gene ambiguous. The CDR3 has 13 amino acids. Germline V gene data show CDR1 as SGHRS and CDR2 as YFSETQ. V was clipped by 3 bases and J by 5 bases, with 8 bases between them.

Note on this clonotype: With only one base between it and a far larger clone, this is likely a read error. V is TRBV6-5 and J is TRBJ1-1, with D hard to call. Trimming left V 4 bases short and J 10 bases short, with 19 bases between. The CDR3 is made up of 14 amino acids. The germline V gene has CDR1 MNHEY and CDR2 SVGAGI. CDR3 DNA sequence: TGTGCCAGCAGTTCTAATGGACCAACCCGCGGAGCTTTCTTT. Translating gives CASSSNGPTRGAFF.

The chain joins TRBV29-1 to TRBJ1-2; D not certain. Germline assignment: CDR1 SQVTM and CDR2 ANQGSEA. The CDR3 covers 12 residues. Trimming shortened V by 7 bases and J by 3 bases, and 12 bases separated the two germline ends. For the CDR3, the DNA is TGCAGCGGCGAGGGAATCGACTATGGCTACACCTTC. This translates into CSGEGIDYGYTF.

This clonotype showed up many times. The V gene is TRBV7-9, the J gene TRBJ2-1; TRBD2 agrees at 8 bases. Trimming at V came to 5 bases and at J to 6 bases, leaving 9 bases not matched to a gene. This CDR3 is built from 15 residues. CDR1 is SEHNR, CDR2 FQNEAQ, per germline (reference sequence). Here the CDR3 reads CASSPIMSGGNEQFF. In DNA form, the CDR3 reads TGTGCCAGCAGCCCCATTATGAGCGGGGGCAATGAGCAGTTCTTC. The full variable domain, with the rest looked up from reference TRBV7-9 and TRBJ2-1, is DTGVSQNPRHKITKRGQNVTFRCDPISEHNRLYWYRQTLGQGPEFLTYFQNEAQLEKSRLLSDRFSAERPKGSFSTLEIQRTEQGDSAMYLCASSPIMSGGNEQFFGPGTRLTVL.

As to this clonotype: It is likely a read error: a sequence one base away is far more abundant. The chain is built from TRBV6-2 or TRBV6-3 and TRBJ2-1; TRBD2 matches 9 bases. The germline gives CDR1 MNHEY, CDR2 SVGEGT. The CDR3 contains 14 residues. V gave up 6 bases and J gave up 10 bases; unmatched junction bases: 10. CDR3: CASRRTSVSYEQFF. Written as DNA, the CDR3 is TGTGCCAGCAGGAGGACTAGCGTCTCCTACGAGCAGTTCTTC.